These 24 T cell receptor beta chains were sequenced from one sample in a study of cytomegalovirus exposure and HLA in healthy donors. The PCR ran on 60 Vbeta and 13 Jbeta primers. Repertoires were generated with immunoSEQ multiplex PCR, while TCRdb's copy carries only in-frame clones and drops some. Of about 140,000 clones in the sample, 70% to 80% were seen once. Sequenced sample: PBMCs. These receptors came from a female donor in good health and CMV-seronegative.

The gene calls are TRBV9 and TRBJ1-1; D may be TRBD1 (6 bases). Deletions cut 4 bases from V and 4 bases from J, with 14 bases between. The CDR3 contains 14 residues. Germline loops: CDR1 SGDLS, CDR2 YYNGEE. The CDR3 spells CASSTQGGATEAFF. In nucleotides, the CDR3 is TGTGCCAGCAGCACCCAAGGGGGTGCCACTGAAGCTTTCTTT.

The chain links TRBV19 to TRBJ2-2, with a possible D match to TRBD2 (6 bases). Trimming removed 2 bases from V and 6 bases from J, with 13 bases in between. The CDR3 runs to 15 residues. CDR1 LNHDA and CDR2 SQIVND come from the germline V gene (reference sequence). CDR3 protein: CASSIRESLAGELFF. DNA of the CDR3: TGTGCCAGTAGTATACGGGAGTCTTTGGCCGGGGAGCTGTTTTTT.

The V gene is TRBV19, the J gene TRBJ1-1; a possible D gene is TRBD1 (5 bases). The CDR3 runs 15 residues. Germline V gene lookup returns CDR1 LNHDA and CDR2 SQIVND (reference sequence). Trimming took 1 base from V and 6 from J, leaving 15 bases between them. The CDR3, as DNA: TGTGCCAGTAGTATAGCCTGGGGGGGGGTGGCTGAAGCTTTCTTT. Translating gives CASSIAWGGVAEAFF.

V and J are TRBV18 and TRBJ2-7; tentatively, D is TRBD1 (6 bases). Germline assignment: CDR1 KGHSH and CDR2 LQKENI. Trimming removed 6 bases from V and 2 bases from J, with 11 bases in between. This CDR3 has 13 residues. The CDR3 nucleotides read TGTGCCAGCTCCAAGGACAGCCCCTACGAGCAGTACTTC. This translates into CASSKDSPYEQYF.

The chain couples TRBV5-8 to TRBJ1-1, with D unresolved. The CDR3 sequence is 14 residues long. Between the trimmed V and J ends, which lost 0 bases and 3 bases, there was a span of 9 bases. Germline CDR1 SGHTS, CDR2 YDEGEE. CDR3 coding DNA: TGTGCCAGCAGCTTGGTCCCGCGGGACACTGAAGCTTTCTTT. Amino acids: CASSLVPRDTEAFF.

This chain links TRBV25-1 with TRBJ2-7, with 9 bases fitting TRBD1. The V gene's germline CDR1 is MGHDK and CDR2 SYGVNS. The V and J ends lost 7 bases and 7 bases, in that order; junction bases with no gene match: 14. This CDR3 contains 15 residues. Here the CDR3 DNA reads TGTGCCAGCATACCAAGGACAGGGGAAATGGAAGAGCAGTACTTC. Encoded protein: CASIPRTGEMEEQYF.

This clone was counted between two and nine times. The chain joins TRBV29-1 to TRBJ1-1; D is perhaps TRBD1 (5 bases). The CDR3 length is 12 residues. Trimming removed 4 bases at V and 2 bases at J, with 8 bases between. Germline-derived CDR1 and CDR2 are SQVTM and ANQGSEA. The CDR3, as DNA: TGCAGCGTTGGGACATTTAACACTGAAGCTTTCTTT. It codes for CSVGTFNTEAFF.

This chain connects TRBV2 to TRBJ2-1, with 8 nucleotides matching TRBD1. The trim removed 5 bases at V and 3 bases at J, leaving 9 bases unmatched. The CDR3 length is 16 residues. Looked up from germline, CDR1 is SNHLY and CDR2 is FYNNEI. This CDR3 reads CASSPKTGGYYNEQFF. CDR3 DNA: TGTGCCAGCAGTCCGAAAACAGGGGGTTACTACAATGAGCAGTTCTTC.

The chain joins TRBV7-9 to TRBJ1-1; tentatively, D is TRBD1 (6 bases). Germline CDR1 and CDR2: SEHNR and FQNEAQ (reference sequence). The germline V and J ends were trimmed by 7 bases and 1 base, with 13 bases remaining between them. The CDR3 extends over 14 amino acids. CDR3 nucleotides: TGTGCCAGCACCTTTCAAGGGGGGAACACTGAAGCTTTCTTT. Translation gives CASTFQGGNTEAFF.

This sequence joins TRBV19 and TRBJ1-6, with D possibly being TRBD1 (6 bases). V was shortened by 5 bases and J by 10 bases, with 15 bases between the two germline ends. CDR1 and CDR2 (germline): LNHDA, SQIVND (reference sequence). The CDR3 runs 14 residues. DNA of the CDR3: TGTGCCAGTAGTCCACAGGGACACGGATCACCCCTCCACTTT. Encoded protein: CASSPQGHGSPLHF.

Notes on this clone: The CDR3 does not end in the conserved phenylalanine or tryptophan, so this is likely a read error. CDR3 coding DNA: TGTGCCAGCAAACAGGGTGGGTACGAGCAGTACCTC. Protein: CASKQGGYEQYL. V gene TRBV13 combines with J gene TRBJ2-7, with D maybe TRBD1 (6 bases). The germline V gene encodes CDR1 PRHDT and CDR2 FYEKMQ (reference sequence). The ends were cut back, 7 bases at V and 4 bases at J, with 11 bases in the middle. The CDR3 runs 12 residues.

This chain uses TRBV19 with TRBJ1-2, with D unclear. CDR3 length: 11 amino acids. The V end was cut by 7 bases, the J end by 4 bases, with 7 bases between. CDR1 is LNHDA, CDR2 SQIVND, per germline (reference sequence). In nucleotides, the CDR3 is TGTGCCAGTACGGAGAGCTATGGCTACACCTTC. Encoded protein: CASTESYGYTF. The variable domain in full, completed from reference TRBV19 and TRBJ1-2, reads DGGITQSPKYLFRKEGQNVTLSCEQNLNHDAMYWYRQDPGQGLRLIYYSQIVNDFQKGDIAEGYSVSREKKESFPLTVTSAQKNPTAFYLCASTESYGYTFGSGTRLTVV.

CDR3 in amino acids: CASSLGERGQPQHF. The CDR3 nucleotides are TGTGCCAGCAGCTTAGGGGAAAGGGGCCAGCCCCAGCATTTT. The chain employs TRBV7-8 and TRBJ1-5; weak D call: TRBD1 (5 bases). The CDR3 extends over 14 amino acids. Trimming removed 1 base at V and 7 bases at J, with 11 bases between. CDR1 is SGHVS, CDR2 FQNEAQ, per germline.

V is TRBV29-1 and J is TRBJ2-1; 7 nucleotides align to TRBD1. Unmatched junction bases numbered 10, after V lost 7 bases and J lost 7 bases. The CDR3 is made up of 13 amino acids. The germline V gene encodes CDR1 SQVTM and CDR2 ANQGSEA. In DNA, the CDR3 is TGCAGCGACTCCCTGGGACAGCTAAATGAGCAGTTCTTC. Encoded protein: CSDSLGQLNEQFF.

The chain joins TRBV10-2 to TRBJ1-3; D is unresolved. Trimming stripped 5 bases from V and 4 bases from J, with 9 bases between. CDR1 is WSHSY, CDR2 SAAADI, per germline. The CDR3 runs to 13 residues. The CDR3 here is CASSRTSGNTIYF. Written as DNA, the CDR3 is TGCGCCAGCAGTCGGACTTCGGGAAACACCATATATTTT.

The CDR3 region has the DNA TGTGCCAGCTCACCACCCGGGGGTTATAGCAATCAGCCCCAGCATTTT. Its translation: CASSPPGGYSNQPQHF. The V call is TRBV18, the J call TRBJ1-5; perhaps TRBD1 as D (5 bases). Per germline, CDR1 KGHSH and CDR2 LQKENI. This CDR3 is 16 amino acids long. Trimming cost V 0 bases and J 0 bases, with 9 bases left between them.

The J gene is TRBJ2-7, the V gene TRBV2, with D perhaps TRBD2 (7 bases). The V end lost 0 bases, the J end lost 6 bases, and 21 bases lay between the germline ends. Germline CDR1 reads SNHLY; CDR2 reads FYNNEI. This CDR3 has 17 amino acids. CDR3 sequence (DNA): TGTGCCAGCAGTGAAGCGAATGCGGGGGCAGCCCCGGCCGAGCAGTACTTC. This codes for CASSEANAGAAPAEQYF. The whole variable domain, remainder taken from reference TRBV2 and TRBJ2-7, is EPEVTQTPSHQVTQMGQEVILRCVPISNHLYFYWYRQILGQKVEFLVSFYNNEISEKSEIFDDQFSVERPDGSNFTLKIRSTKLEDSAMYFCASSEANAGAAPAEQYFGPGTRLTVT.

The chain recombines TRBV4-2 with TRBJ2-3, with 9 bases matching TRBD2. J was trimmed by 4 bases and V by 1 base; bases with no gene match: 0. The CDR3 runs 14 residues. Germline V gene sequence: CDR1 LGHNA, CDR2 YNFKEQ. The chain's CDR3 is CASSQGTSADTQYF. As DNA, the CDR3 is TGTGCCAGCAGCCAAGGGACTAGCGCAGATACGCAGTATTTT.

The chain has TRBV29-1 and TRBJ1-1; 9 bases fit TRBD1. The CDR3 runs to 14 residues. Germline V CDR1 and CDR2: SQVTM, ANQGSEA. Trimming at V came to 5 bases and at J to 0 bases, leaving 4 bases not matched to a gene. CDR3 loop: CSVTGTGMNTEAFF. CDR3 DNA: TGCAGCGTTACCGGGACAGGGATGAACACTGAAGCTTTCTTT. Full variable domain (rest looked up from reference TRBV29-1 and TRBJ1-1): SAVISQKPSRDICQRGTSLTIQCQVDSQVTMMFWYRQQPGQSLTLIATANQGSEATYESGFVIDKFPISRPNLTFSTLTVSNMSPEDSSIYLCSVTGTGMNTEAFFGQGTRLTVV.

V usage is TRBV9 and J usage is TRBJ2-3, with a possible D match to TRBD2 (6 bases). Trimming stripped 3 bases from V and 3 bases from J, with 17 bases between. Germline assignment: CDR1 SGDLS and CDR2 YYNGEE. This CDR3 region has 16 residues. CDR3 DNA sequence: TGTGCCAGCAGCGAAGGGTCCGGGAGTGGGACAGATACGCAGTATTTT. It translates to CASSEGSGSGTDTQYF.

This rearrangement joins TRBV30 to TRBJ2-1, with a weak D call TRBD2 (5 bases). CDR3 length: 13 amino acids. Germline CDR1 is GTSNPN and CDR2 is SVGIG (reference sequence). V was trimmed by 0 bases and J by 7 bases, leaving 10 bases between them. CDR3 in amino acids: CAWSVLGLNEQFF. The CDR3 nucleotides are TGTGCCTGGAGTGTACTAGGGTTGAATGAGCAGTTCTTC.

The rearrangement links TRBV6-5 to TRBJ1-6; a possible D gene is TRBD1 (6 bases). CDR1 and CDR2 from the germline V gene are MNHEY and SVGAGI. The V gene lost 0 bases and the J gene lost 7 bases, with 10 bases spanning the gap. The CDR3 is 15 residues long. The CDR3 protein is CASSYSQGMNSPLHF. DNA of the CDR3: TGTGCCAGCAGTTACTCGCAGGGGATGAATTCACCCCTCCACTTT.

V usage is TRBV7-2 and J usage is TRBJ2-3, with D uncertain. The CDR3 consists of 12 residues. Trimming cost V 1 base and J 5 bases, with 4 bases left between them. CDR1 is SGHTA and CDR2 is FQGNSA in the germline V gene. CDR3 DNA sequence: TGTGCCAGCAGCTTAGTCGGAGATACGCAGTATTTT. This sequence encodes CASSLVGDTQYF.

This chain joins TRBV4-1 and TRBJ1-2; D is perhaps TRBD1 (6 bases). CDR1 is MGHRA, CDR2 YSYEKL, per germline. With 5 bases removed from V and 2 bases from J, the gap between germline ends came to 15 bases. The CDR3 contains 15 residues. In DNA, the CDR3 is TGCGCCAGCAGCTCAACCCGGGGGGCGAACTATGGCTACACCTTC. This gives the protein CASSSTRGANYGYTF.